This T cell receptor beta chain was retrieved from a study of shared clonotypes between healthy human individuals. Germline CDR1 is ENHRY and CDR2 is SYGVKD. V shed 2 bases and J 6 bases; nucleotides not matched to a gene: 1. The CDR3 has 13 amino acids. Overall study findings and caveats: Generally, naive subsets came out with larger estimated richness than memory subsets. Lower generation probabilities were found for non-shared clonotypes than for those shared by all four donors.

In replicate PCRs of sorted subsets, about 220 ng DNA, approximately 32,000 T cell genomes, was used. TCRdb's copy holds only in-frame clones and misses some; the assay was immunoSEQ multiplex PCR. The sample lists some 2,000,000 clones; 95% were seen once. For this clone: Its antigen is as yet unknown.

This chain links TRBV10-3 with TRBJ2-3; 8 nucleotides line up with TRBD1. The sample consisted of naive CD4+ T cells sorted from blood. Subset given: CD45RA+ positively selected. This sequence was found in a man aged 18 to 29 in good health. CDR3 bases: TGTGCCATCAGTGAGACAGGGGGGGATACGCAGTATTTT. It is translated as CAISETGGDTQYF.